Described below is a single T cell receptor beta chain sequence and its context. This sample was taken from a study of OX40 agonist ivuxolimab in advanced cancers. Across the whole study: Given to patients was ivuxolimab, an agonistic anti-OX40 (CD134) antibody. Age averaged around 60 years (range about 23 to 85), and more than 80% were male.

TCRdb's table, derived via immunoSEQ multiplex PCR, lists solely in-frame clones and lacks some. This table has 65,000 or so clones, 88% appearing once. This material consisted of CD4+ or CD8+ T cells sorted from blood, taken in a trial of the OX40 agonist ivuxolimab. The origin of this receptor is an adult with an advanced solid tumor such as melanoma, head and neck, liver or kidney cancer.

The CDR3 loop reads CASSFLIGEQFF. The CDR3 bases are TGTGCCAGCAGTTTTCTAATCGGCGAGCAGTTCTTC. The gene calls are TRBV27 and TRBJ2-1; D gene uncertain. From germline, CDR1 is MNHEY and CDR2 SMNVEV (reference sequence). The CDR3 has 12 residues. The ends were cut back, 3 bases at V and 10 bases at J, with 10 bases in the middle.